These 5 T cell receptor beta chains were sequenced from one sample in a study of blood T cell repertoires in COVID-19. Libraries were prepared by immunoSEQ multiplex PCR; TCRdb keeps only in-frame clonotypes and omits some of them. The sample lists around 120,000 clones; around 87% were seen once. Sequencing used peripheral blood. The receptors were sampled from a woman older than 75 with acute or convalescent COVID-19.

The chain is built from TRBV29-1 and TRBJ2-1; weak D call: TRBD1 (5 bases). The ends were cut back, 5 bases at V and 8 bases at J, with 13 bases in the middle. The CDR3 runs 12 residues. Germline V lookup: CDR1 SQVTM, CDR2 ANQGSEA. CDR3 coding DNA: TGCAGCGTTTGTGGGCAGGGCTATGAGCAGTTCTTC. It translates to CSVCGQGYEQFF.

CDR3 nucleotide sequence: TGTGCCAGCAGCGTAGGAGGGCTCGGGGAAAAACTGTTTTTT. Encoded protein: CASSVGGLGEKLFF. This chain links TRBV9 with TRBJ1-4; no reliable D call. Germline values: CDR1 SGDLS, CDR2 YYNGEE. This CDR3 has 14 residues. The germline V and J ends were trimmed by 0 bases and 8 bases, with 11 bases remaining between them.

This clone was recorded once. The gene calls are TRBV4-1 and TRBJ1-2, with 7 bases lining up with TRBD1. Germline lookup yields CDR1 MGHRA and CDR2 YSYEKL. V was pared by 1 base and J by 2 bases, with 10 bases of the junction left unmatched. CDR3 length equals 17 residues. CDR3 DNA sequence: TGCGCCAGCAGCCAAGTATGGGGTTCGGGACAGAACTATGGCTACACCTTC. Translated, it gives CASSQVWGSGQNYGYTF.

This chain joins TRBV29-1 and TRBJ1-1; D is uncertain. Trimming left V 5 bases short and J 5 bases short, with 15 bases between. Germline V gives CDR1 SQVTM, CDR2 ANQGSEA. This CDR3 is 13 amino acids long. CDR3 in DNA: TGCAGCGTTTTTGAGGTCTCGGATACTGAAGCTTTCTTT. It yields the protein CSVFEVSDTEAFF.

This sequence joins TRBV30 and TRBJ2-5; 9 positions agree with TRBD1. Losses at the gene ends were 0 bases for V and 4 bases for J; bases not matched to a gene: 3. The CDR3 totals 14 residues. CDR1 GTSNPN and CDR2 SVGIG come from the germline V gene (reference sequence). This CDR3 is CAWSVTGGPETQYF. The DNA of the CDR3 is TGTGCCTGGAGTGTAACAGGGGGCCCAGAGACCCAGTACTTC.